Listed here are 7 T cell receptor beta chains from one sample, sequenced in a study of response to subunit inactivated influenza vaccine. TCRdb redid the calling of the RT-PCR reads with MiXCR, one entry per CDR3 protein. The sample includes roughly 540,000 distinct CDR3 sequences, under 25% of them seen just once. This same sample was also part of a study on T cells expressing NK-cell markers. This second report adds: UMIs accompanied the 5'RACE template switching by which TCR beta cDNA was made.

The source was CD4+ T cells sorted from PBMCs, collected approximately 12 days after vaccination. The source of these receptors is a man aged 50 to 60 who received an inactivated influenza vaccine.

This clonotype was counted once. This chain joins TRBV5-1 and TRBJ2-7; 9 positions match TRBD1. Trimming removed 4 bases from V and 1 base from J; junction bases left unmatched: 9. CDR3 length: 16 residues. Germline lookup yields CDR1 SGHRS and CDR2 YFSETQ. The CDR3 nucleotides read TGCGCCAGCAGCGCTGGACAGGGGACTGATTCCTACGAGCAGTACTTC. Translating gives CASSAGQGTDSYEQYF. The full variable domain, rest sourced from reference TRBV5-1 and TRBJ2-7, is KAGVTQTPRYLIKTRGQQVTLSCSPISGHRSVSWYQQTPGQGLQFLFEYFSETQRNKGNFPGRFSGRQFSNSRSEMNVSTLELGDSALYLCASSAGQGTDSYEQYFGPGTRLTVT.

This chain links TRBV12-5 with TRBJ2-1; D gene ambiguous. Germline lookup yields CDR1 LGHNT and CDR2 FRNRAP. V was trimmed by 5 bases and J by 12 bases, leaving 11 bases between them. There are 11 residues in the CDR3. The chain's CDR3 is CASGLSARQFF. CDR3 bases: TGTGCTAGTGGTCTGTCAGCCAGGCAGTTCTTC.

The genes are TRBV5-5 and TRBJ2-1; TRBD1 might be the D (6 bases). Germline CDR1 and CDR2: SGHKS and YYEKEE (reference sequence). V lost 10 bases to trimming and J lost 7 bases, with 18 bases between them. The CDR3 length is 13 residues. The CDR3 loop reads CASQKQGGNEQFF. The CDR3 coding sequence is TGTGCCTCACAAAAACAGGGTGGGAATGAGCAGTTCTTC.

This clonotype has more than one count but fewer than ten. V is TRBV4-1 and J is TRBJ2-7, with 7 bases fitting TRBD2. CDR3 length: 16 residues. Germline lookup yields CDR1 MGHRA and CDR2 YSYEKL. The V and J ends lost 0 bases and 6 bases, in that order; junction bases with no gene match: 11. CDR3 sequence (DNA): TGCGCCAGCAGCCAAGATCTATGGTCGTGGGGGGGCGAGCAGTACTTC. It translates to CASSQDLWSWGGEQYF.

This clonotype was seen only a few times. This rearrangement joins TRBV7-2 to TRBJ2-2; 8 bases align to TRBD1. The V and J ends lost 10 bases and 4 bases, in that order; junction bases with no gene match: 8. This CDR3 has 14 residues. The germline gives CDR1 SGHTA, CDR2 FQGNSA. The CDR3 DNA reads TGTGCCACCGGGACAGGTCGGGCCACCGGGGAGCTGTTTTTT. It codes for CATGTGRATGELFF.

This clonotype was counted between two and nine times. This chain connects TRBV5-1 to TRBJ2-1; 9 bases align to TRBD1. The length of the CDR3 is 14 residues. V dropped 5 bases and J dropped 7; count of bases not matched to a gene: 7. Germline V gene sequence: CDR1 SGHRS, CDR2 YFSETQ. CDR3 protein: CASRKQGAPNEQFF. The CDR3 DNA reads TGCGCCAGCAGGAAACAGGGGGCGCCGAATGAGCAGTTCTTC.

The CDR3 coding sequence is TGTGCCAGCAGCGGAGGACAGGGGTTGGCCACAGATACGCAGTATTTT. This sequence encodes CASSGGQGLATDTQYF. V usage is TRBV5-6 and J usage is TRBJ2-3; 9 positions agree with TRBD1. Germline CDR1 is SGHDT and CDR2 is YYEEEE. The CDR3 covers 16 residues. Losses at the gene ends were 4 bases for V and 2 bases for J; bases not matched to a gene: 8.